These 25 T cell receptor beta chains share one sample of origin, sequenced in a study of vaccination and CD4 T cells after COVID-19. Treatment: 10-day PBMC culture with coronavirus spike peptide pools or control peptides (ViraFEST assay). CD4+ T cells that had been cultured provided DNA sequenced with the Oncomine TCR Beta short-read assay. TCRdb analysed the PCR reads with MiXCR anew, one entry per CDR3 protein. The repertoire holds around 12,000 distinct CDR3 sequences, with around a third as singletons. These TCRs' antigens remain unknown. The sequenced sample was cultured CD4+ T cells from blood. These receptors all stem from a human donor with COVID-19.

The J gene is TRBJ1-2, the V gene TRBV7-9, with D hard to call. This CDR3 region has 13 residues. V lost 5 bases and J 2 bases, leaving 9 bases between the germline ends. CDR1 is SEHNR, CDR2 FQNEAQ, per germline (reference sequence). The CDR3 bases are TGTGCCAGCAGCCAAGGAGCGAACTATGGCTACACCTTC. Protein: CASSQGANYGYTF.

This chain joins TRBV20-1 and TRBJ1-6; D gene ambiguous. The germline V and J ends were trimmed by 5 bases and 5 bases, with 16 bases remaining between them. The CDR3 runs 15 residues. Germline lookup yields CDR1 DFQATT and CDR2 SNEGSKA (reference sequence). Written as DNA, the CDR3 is TGCAGTGCTGAGACGGGCTGGCGGGATAATTCACCCCTCCACTTT. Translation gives CSAETGWRDNSPLHF.

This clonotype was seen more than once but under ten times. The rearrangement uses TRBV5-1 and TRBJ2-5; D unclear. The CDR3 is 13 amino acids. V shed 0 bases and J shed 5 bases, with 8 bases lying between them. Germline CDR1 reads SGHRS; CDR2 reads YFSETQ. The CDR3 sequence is CASSLDSAETQYF. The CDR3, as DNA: TGCGCCAGCAGCTTGGACAGCGCCGAGACCCAGTACTTC. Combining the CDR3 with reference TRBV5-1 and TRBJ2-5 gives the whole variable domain KAGVTQTPRYLIKTRGQQVTLSCSPISGHRSVSWYQQTPGQGLQFLFEYFSETQRNKGNFPGRFSGRQFSNSRSEMNVSTLELGDSALYLCASSLDSAETQYFGPGTRLLVL.

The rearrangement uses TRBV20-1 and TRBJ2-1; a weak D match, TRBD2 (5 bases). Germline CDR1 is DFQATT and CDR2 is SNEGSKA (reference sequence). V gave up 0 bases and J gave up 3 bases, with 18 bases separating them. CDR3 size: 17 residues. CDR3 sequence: CSAREGPGMVGYNEQFF. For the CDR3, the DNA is TGCAGTGCTAGAGAGGGCCCCGGGATGGTTGGCTACAATGAGCAGTTCTTC.

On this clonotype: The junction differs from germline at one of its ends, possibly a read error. Written as DNA, the CDR3 is TGTGCCAGCAGTCCAAACAGAGGTAATAATCGGCCCCAGCATTTT. It specifies CASSPNRGNNRPQHF. The rearrangement joins TRBV12-3 or TRBV12-4 to TRBJ1-5; unclear D gene. The CDR3 extends over 15 amino acids.

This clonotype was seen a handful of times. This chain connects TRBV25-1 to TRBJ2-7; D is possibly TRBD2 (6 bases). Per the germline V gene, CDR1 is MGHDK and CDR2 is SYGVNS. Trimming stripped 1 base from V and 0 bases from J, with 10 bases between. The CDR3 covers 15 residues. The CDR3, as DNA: TGTGCCAGCAGTGAATGGTCGGGGGACTCCTACGAGCAGTACTTC. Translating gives CASSEWSGDSYEQYF.

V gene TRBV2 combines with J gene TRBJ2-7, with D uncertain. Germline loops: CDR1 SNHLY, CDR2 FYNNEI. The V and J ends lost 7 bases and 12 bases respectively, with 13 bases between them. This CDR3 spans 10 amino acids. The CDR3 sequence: CASIGGDGYF. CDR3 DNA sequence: TGTGCCAGCATTGGCGGCGACGGGTACTTC.

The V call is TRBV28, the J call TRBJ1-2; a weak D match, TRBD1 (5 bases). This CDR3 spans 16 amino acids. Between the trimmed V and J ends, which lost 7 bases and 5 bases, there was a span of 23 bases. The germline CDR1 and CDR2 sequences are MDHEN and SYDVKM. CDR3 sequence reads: CASISPRDGRFYGYTF. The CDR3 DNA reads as TGTGCCAGCATTAGTCCTAGGGACGGACGGTTTTATGGCTACACCTTC.

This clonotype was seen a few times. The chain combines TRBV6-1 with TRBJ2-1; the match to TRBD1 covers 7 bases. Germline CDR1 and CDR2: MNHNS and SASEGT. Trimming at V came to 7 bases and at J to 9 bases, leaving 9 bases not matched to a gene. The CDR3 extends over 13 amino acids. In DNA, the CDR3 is TGTGCCAGCATTCCGGGACAGTACGGTGAGCAGTTCTTC. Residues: CASIPGQYGEQFF.

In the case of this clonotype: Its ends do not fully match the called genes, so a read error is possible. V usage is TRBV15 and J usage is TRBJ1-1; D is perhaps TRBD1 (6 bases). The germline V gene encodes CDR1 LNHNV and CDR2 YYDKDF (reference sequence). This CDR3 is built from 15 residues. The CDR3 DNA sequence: TGTGCCGCCAGCAGAGATCGCGGGGGCGGCACTGAAGCTTTCTTT. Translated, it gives CAASRDRGGGTEAFF.

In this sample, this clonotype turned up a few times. The CDR3 loop is CASRPQGAREKLFF. DNA of the CDR3: TGTGCCAGCAGACCACAGGGGGCGAGGGAAAAACTGTTTTTT. This chain joins TRBV27 and TRBJ1-4, with 9 bases matching TRBD1. Trimming took 6 bases from V and 8 from J; bases not matched to a gene: 7. Germline CDR1 and CDR2: MNHEY and SMNVEV (reference sequence). This CDR3 contains 14 residues. Filled out from reference TRBV27 and TRBJ1-4, the complete variable domain reads EAQVTQNPRYLITVTGKKLTVTCSQNMNHEYMSWYRQDPGLGLRQIYYSMNVEVTDKGDVPEGYKVSRKEKRNFPLILESPSPNQTSLYFCASRPQGAREKLFFGSGTQLSVL.

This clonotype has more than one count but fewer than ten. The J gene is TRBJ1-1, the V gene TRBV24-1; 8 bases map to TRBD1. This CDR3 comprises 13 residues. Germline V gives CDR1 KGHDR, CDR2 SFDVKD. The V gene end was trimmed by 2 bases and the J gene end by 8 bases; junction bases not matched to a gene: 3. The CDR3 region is CATSDSGQVEAFF. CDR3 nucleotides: TGTGCCACCAGTGATTCGGGACAGGTCGAAGCTTTCTTT.

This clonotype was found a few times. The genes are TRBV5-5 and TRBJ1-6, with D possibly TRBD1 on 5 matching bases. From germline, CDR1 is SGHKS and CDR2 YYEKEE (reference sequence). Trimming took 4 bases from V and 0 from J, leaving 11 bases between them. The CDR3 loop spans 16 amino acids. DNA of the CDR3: TGTGCCAGCAGCGCGGGGGTGGGCTCCTATAATTCACCCCTCCACTTT. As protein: CASSAGVGSYNSPLHF.

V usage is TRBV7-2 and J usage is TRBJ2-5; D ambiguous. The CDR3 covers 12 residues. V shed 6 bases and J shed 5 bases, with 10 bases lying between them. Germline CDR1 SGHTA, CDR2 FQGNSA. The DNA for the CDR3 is TGTGCCAGCAGACTATCCCGGGAGACCCAGTACTTC. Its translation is CASRLSRETQYF.

The CDR3 spells CASSLEETQYF. The CDR3 bases are TGTGCCAGCAGCTTGGAAGAGACCCAGTACTTC. V is TRBV11-3 and J is TRBJ2-5, with D hard to call. CDR1 is SGHNT, CDR2 YENEEA, per germline. The CDR3 consists of 11 residues. V was trimmed by 3 bases and J by 3 bases, leaving 2 bases between them.

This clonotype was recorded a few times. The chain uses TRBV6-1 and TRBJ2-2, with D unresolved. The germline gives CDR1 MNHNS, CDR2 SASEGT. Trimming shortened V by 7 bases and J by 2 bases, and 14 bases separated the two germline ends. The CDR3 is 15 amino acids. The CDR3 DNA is TGTGCCAGCATTCTTGGGCAGGCTAACACCGGGGAGCTGTTTTTT. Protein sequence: CASILGQANTGELFF.

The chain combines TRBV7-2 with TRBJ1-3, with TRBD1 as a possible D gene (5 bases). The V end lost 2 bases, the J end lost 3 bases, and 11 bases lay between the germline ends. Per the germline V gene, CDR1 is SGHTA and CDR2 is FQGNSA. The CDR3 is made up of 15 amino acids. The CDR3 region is CASSLSREVGNTIYF. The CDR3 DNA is TGTGCCAGCAGCTTATCCAGGGAAGTTGGAAACACCATATATTTT.

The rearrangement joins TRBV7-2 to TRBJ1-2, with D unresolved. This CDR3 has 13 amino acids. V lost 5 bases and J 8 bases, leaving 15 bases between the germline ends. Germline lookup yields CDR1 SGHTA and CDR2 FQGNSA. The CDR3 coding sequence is TGTGCCAGCAGCCCTGCGGGTTCGGGCGGCTACACCTTC. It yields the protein CASSPAGSGGYTF.

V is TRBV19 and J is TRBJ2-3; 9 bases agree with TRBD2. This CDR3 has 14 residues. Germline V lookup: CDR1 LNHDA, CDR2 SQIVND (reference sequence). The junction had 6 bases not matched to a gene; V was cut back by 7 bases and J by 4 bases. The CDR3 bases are TGTGCCAGTACCCCGGGACTAGCATCAGATACGCAGTATTTT. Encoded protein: CASTPGLASDTQYF.

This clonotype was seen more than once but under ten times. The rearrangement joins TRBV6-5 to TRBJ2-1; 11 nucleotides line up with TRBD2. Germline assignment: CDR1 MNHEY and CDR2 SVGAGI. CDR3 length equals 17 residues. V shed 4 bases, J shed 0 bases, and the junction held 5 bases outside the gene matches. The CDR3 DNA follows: TGTGCCAGCAGTTCTAGCGGGGGGCTAAGCTCCTACAATGAGCAGTTCTTC. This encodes CASSSSGGLSSYNEQFF.

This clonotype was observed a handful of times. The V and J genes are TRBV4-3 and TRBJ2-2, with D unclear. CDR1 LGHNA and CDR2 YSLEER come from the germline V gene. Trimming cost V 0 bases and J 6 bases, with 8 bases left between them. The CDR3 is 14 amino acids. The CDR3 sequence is CASSQELISGELFF. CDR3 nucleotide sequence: TGCGCCAGCAGCCAAGAATTGATTTCCGGGGAGCTGTTTTTT.

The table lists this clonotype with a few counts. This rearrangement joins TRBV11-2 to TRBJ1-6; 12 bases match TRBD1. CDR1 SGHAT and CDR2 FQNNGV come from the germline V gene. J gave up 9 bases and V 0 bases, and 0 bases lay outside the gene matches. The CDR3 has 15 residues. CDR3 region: CASSLEGQGASPLHF. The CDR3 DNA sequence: TGTGCCAGCAGCTTAGAGGGACAGGGGGCTTCACCCCTCCACTTT.

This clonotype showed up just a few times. CDR3 protein: CASSFFTETNSPLHF. The CDR3 nucleotides read TGTGCCAGCAGCTTTTTTACCGAGACGAATTCACCCCTCCACTTT. This rearrangement joins TRBV11-3 to TRBJ1-6; no firm D call. The germline V gene encodes CDR1 SGHNT and CDR2 YENEEA. V was trimmed by 3 bases and J by 7 bases, leaving 13 bases between them. The CDR3 runs to 15 residues.

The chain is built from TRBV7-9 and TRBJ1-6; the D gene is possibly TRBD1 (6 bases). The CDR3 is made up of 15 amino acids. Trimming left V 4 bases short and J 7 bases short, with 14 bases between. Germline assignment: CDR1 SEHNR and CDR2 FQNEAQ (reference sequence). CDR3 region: CASSSYREGNSPLHF. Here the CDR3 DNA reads TGTGCCAGCAGCTCCTACAGGGAGGGCAATTCACCCCTCCACTTT.

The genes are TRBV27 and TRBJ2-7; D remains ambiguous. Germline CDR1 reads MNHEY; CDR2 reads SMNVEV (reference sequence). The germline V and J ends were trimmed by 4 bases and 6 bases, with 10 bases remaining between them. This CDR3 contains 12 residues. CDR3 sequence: CASSYTVGEQYF. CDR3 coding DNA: TGTGCCAGCAGTTATACGGTGGGCGAGCAGTACTTC.